This entry describes one TCR beta chain. Its target is unknown. Profiled with immunoSEQ multiplex PCR; TCRdb holds only in-frame clones, not every one. This sample has 45,000 to 50,000 clones; about 75% occur once, and the top ten carry 10% to 15%. Subsequent to a culture period of nine to ten days, CD4+ T cells were isolated. PCR showed that the person got SARS-CoV-2 infection at some point between March and December 2020. The sample comes from a study of vaccination effects on CD4 cells after COVID-19. Notes on the study in general: Clonal contraction was marked in infection- and vaccine-induced clones late after vaccination. For convalescents, most of the spike-reactive clones seen post-vaccine were new vaccine-induced clones.

Trimming cost V 5 bases and J 5 bases; bases outside gene matches: 5. The germline gives CDR1 SGHRS, CDR2 YFSETQ. This CDR3 spans 13 amino acids. The chain employs TRBV5-1 and TRBJ1-2, with 8 bases fitting TRBD1. Material: CD4+ T cells from PBMCs cultured without peptide, obtained before COVID-19 vaccination. The source of this sequence is a human donor who had a prior SARS-CoV-2 infection. In DNA form, the CDR3 reads TGCGCCAGCAGGACAGGGGTCGGGTATGGCTACACCTTC. Amino acids: CASRTGVGYGYTF. The entire variable domain, with the rest obtained from reference TRBV5-1 and TRBJ1-2, is as follows: KAGVTQTPRYLIKTRGQQVTLSCSPISGHRSVSWYQQTPGQGLQFLFEYFSETQRNKGNFPGRFSGRQFSNSRSEMNVSTLELGDSALYLCASRTGVGYGYTFGSGTRLTVV.